The present T cell receptor beta chain was sequenced within a study of T cell responses to AZD1222 COVID-19 vaccine (dated by TCRdb to the early 2020s). About the investigation overall: Because spike-specific TCR depth and breadth did not differ between the two schedules, AZD1222 recipients who got a second dose at roughly 4 weeks were pooled with those who got a second dose at roughly 12 weeks. TCR sequencing covered some 250 trial participants: 200 to 220 given two doses of AZD1222 and around 25 given two doses of MenACWY control vaccine. Trial participants were enrolled by age into subgroups of 18-55, 56-69 and 70-plus years, and 148, 28 and 57 TCR-sequenced participants, respectively, were included in these subgroups. Results and caveats for the whole study, not just this receptor: Reportedly, almost half of the unique spike-specific TCRs recognized epitopes lying outside the regions that are mutated in the B.1.351 and B.1.1.7 variants. The 56-69-year group was small, and its depth increase did not reach significance, likely because of low power. The vaccine-associated CD4 TCRs covered the entire spike protein, and the dominant responses fell in regions 160-218 and 743-854. Spike-specific TCR breadth and depth rose significantly after two AZD1222 doses compared with day 0 and with MenACWY recipients. Only 5 to 7 AZD1222 recipients were SARS-CoV-2 seropositive at baseline, limiting conclusions about previously exposed vaccinees. Participants were mostly white British and included more females than males, and it was suggested by the authors that clonal diversity may have been underestimated. Because no day 14 peak-response samples were available, repertoires were characterized only after the peak T cell response.

The sample's time point label, in plain terms: baseline before first vaccination. The vaccinee samples were drawn from two UK trials, COV001 and COV002, one of which was a single-blind randomized controlled phase 2/3 trial testing AZD1222 (ChAdOx1 nCoV-19) in healthy adults. For TCRbeta chain sequencing, PBMC samples were collected from trial participants at day 0 and at day 28 after the second dose. About this clone itself: Its antigen is unknown. No clone much larger than this one lies a single base away; base qualities are absent.

The CDR3 regions of human TCRbeta chains were analyzed by immunosequencing. Turning to the authors' computational methods: TCRs in the repertoires were compared against a reference library of SARS-CoV-2-specific TCRs that had been generated with the MIRA antigen-specificity platform. Breadth was defined as the fraction of unique TCRs that were SARS-CoV-2-associated. Depth was defined as the fraction of total T cells that were SARS-CoV-2-associated. Each spike-specific TCR was assigned to its reactive spike region and to a CD4 or CD8 class using the MIRA data. Log10-transformed breadth and depth values were compared by one-way ANOVA with Sidak's multiple comparisons tests. The table was pulled from immuneACCESS by TCRdb, which kept in-frame rearrangements only. Such tables lose some clones; where checked, under half of the loss comes from unresolved V genes, and the rest has no known cause. For V, J and clone size, that table is used; D and trimming come from the DNA. The sample table records some 150,000 clones; 90% to 95% of these occur just once. The ten largest make up around 5.2% of the sample.

Taken from cysteine to phenylalanine, the CDR3 has 14 residues. CDR3 DNA only is kept here, 42 bases in frame from base 1. Taken from the germline V gene, the CDR1 and CDR2 loops are SGHAT and FQNNGV. Trimming takes 5 bases from V and 2 bases from J, and the germline ends sit 11 bases apart. The input for sequencing was peripheral blood, taken on day 0 of AZD1222 vaccination. The receptor was derived from an adult in good health. Recombination connected TRBV11-2 to TRBJ2-3; the D gene lacks a confident call. The DNA is TGTGCCAGCAGCGTTCTTTGGGCCACAGATACGCAGTATTTT. It codes for CASSVLWATDTQYF.